The T cell receptor beta chain under discussion was sequenced for a study of cytomegalovirus exposure and HLA in healthy donors. With respect to this clone: Its antigen is as yet unknown.

Overall study findings and caveats: The study put 150 or so TCR beta chains on its list as cytomegalovirus-associated. An apparent linkage of common viral pathogens to several of the most significant clusters emerged in a later analysis. Analyses of presence/absence relied on an assumption of roughly uniform sequencing depth across donors. An analysis was carried out at a later point. It showed that HLA-associated TCR beta chains were more clonally expanded than equally common non-associated chains.

60 Vbeta and 13 Jbeta primers were used in PCR. Data came from immunoSEQ multiplex PCR; TCRdb stores just in-frame clones and leaves some out. The table lists 90,000 to 120,000 clones, 10% of them singletons. This receptor was obtained from a man aged 40-49 years in good health and CMV-seropositive. Sequenced material: PBMCs.

CDR3 loop: CAWSVSGGYGYTF. CDR3 coding DNA: TGTGCCTGGAGTGTATCCGGGGGGTATGGCTACACCTTC. V and J are TRBV30 and TRBJ1-2; the D gene is possibly TRBD1 (5 bases). In germline, CDR1 is GTSNPN, CDR2 SVGIG (reference sequence). The CDR3 is 13 residues long. V was trimmed by 0 bases and J by 5 bases, leaving 10 bases between them. Together with reference TRBV30 and TRBJ1-2, the CDR3 gives the full variable domain: SQTIHQWPATLVQPVGSPLSLECTVEGTSNPNLYWYRQAAGRGLQLLFYSVGIGQISSEVPQNLSASRPQDRQFILSSKKLLLSDSGFYLCAWSVSGGYGYTFGSGTRLTVV.